Listed below are T cell receptor beta chains from one sample, sequenced in a study of beta chain features in type 1 diabetes. Libraries were prepared by immunoSEQ multiplex PCR; TCRdb keeps only in-frame clonotypes and omits some of them. This table has more than 550,000 clones, about 14% appearing once. The sample comprised naive CD4+ T cells from blood. These TCRs come from a man aged 18 to 29 with type 1 diabetes. Both conserved end residues are part of each CDR3. D genes are given only for firm matches.

cdr3_length d_call j_call v_call cdr3_aa
13 . TRBJ2-3 TRBV5-1 CASSPLNTDTQYF
15 . TRBJ1-2 TRBV14 CASSHRPGHNYGYTF
15 TRBD1 TRBJ2-7 TRBV25-1 CASSEDREGSYEQYF
15 TRBD2 TRBJ2-1 TRBV28 CASSFRTSGVNEQFF
13 . TRBJ1-2 TRBV28 CASSLIGDYGYTF
14 TRBD1 TRBJ1-2 TRBV6-5 CASSSTGVASGYTF
13 . TRBJ1-2 TRBV25-1 CASSEFPGGGYTF
15 TRBD2 TRBJ2-1 TRBV13 CASSPKRGPDNEQFF
11 . TRBJ1-1 TRBV20-1 CSARETNRAFF
18 TRBD1 TRBJ2-4 TRBV7-9 CASSLILRTRDSKNIQYF
14 . TRBJ2-1 TRBV9 CASSARTNYNEQFF
17 TRBD1 TRBJ1-6 TRBV6-4 CASSATGVRSYNSPLHF
14 . TRBJ1-2 TRBV30 CAWSRGLTLYGYTF
13 . TRBJ1-6 TRBV30 CAWNGAGTSPLHF
15 TRBD1 TRBJ2-1 TRBV5-1 CATDTGTGAFNEQFF
11 . TRBJ1-2 TRBV6-5 CASRTFYGYTF
16 . TRBJ2-1 TRBV6-4 CASSDLTPSSYNEQFF
15 TRBD1 TRBJ2-3 TRBV6-5 CASSYRDRGPDTQYF
15 . TRBJ2-5 TRBV6-5 CASSPPGLDQETQYF
14 . TRBJ1-1 TRBV5-6 CASSFPGMNTEAFF
14 . TRBJ2-1 TRBV9 CASSAAGGSNEQFF
12 . TRBJ2-5 TRBV7-9 CASSPTEETQYF
15 . TRBJ1-5 TRBV2 CASSVLGDGNQPQHF